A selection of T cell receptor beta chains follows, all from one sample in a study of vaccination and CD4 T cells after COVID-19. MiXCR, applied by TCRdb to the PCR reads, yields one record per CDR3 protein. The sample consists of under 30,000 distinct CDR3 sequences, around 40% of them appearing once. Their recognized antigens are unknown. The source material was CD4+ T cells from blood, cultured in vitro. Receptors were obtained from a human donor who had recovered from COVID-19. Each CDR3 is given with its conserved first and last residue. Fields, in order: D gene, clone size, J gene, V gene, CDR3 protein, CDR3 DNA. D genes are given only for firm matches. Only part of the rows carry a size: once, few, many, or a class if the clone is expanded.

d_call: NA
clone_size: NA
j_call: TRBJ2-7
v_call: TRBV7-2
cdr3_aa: CASNPGGARYEQYF
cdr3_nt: TGTGCCAGCAACCCAGGCGGGGCGCGCTACGAGCAGTACTTC

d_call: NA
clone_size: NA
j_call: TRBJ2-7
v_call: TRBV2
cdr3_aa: CASSARDSFYEQYF
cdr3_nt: TGTGCCAGCAGTGCCCGGGACTCTTTCTACGAGCAGTACTTC

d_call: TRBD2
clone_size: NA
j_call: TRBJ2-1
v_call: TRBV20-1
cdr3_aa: CSARSTSGIISYNEQFF
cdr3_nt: TGCAGTGCTAGATCGACTAGCGGGATTATCTCCTACAATGAGCAGTTCTTC

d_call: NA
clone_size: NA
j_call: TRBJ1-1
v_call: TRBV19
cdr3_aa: CASSGGGTEAFF
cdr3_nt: TGTGCCAGTAGCGGGGGGGGGACTGAAGCTTTCTTT

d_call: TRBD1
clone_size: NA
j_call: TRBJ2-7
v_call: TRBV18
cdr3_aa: CASSPDRGSYEQYF
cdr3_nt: TGTGCCAGCTCGCCGGACAGGGGATCCTACGAGCAGTACTTC

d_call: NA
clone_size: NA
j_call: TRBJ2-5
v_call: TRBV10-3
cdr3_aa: CAISESKLLRGETQYF
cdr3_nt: TGTGCCATCAGTGAGTCTAAGCTCCTAAGAGGAGAGACCCAGTACTTC

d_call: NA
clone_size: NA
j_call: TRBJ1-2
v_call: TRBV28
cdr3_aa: CASSLANRASGPYGYTF
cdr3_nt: TGTGCCAGCAGTTTGGCTAACAGGGCAAGCGGACCCTATGGCTACACCTTC

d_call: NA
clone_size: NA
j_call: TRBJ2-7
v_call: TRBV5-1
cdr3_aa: CASSLGRRGGSYEQYF
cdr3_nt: TGCGCCAGCAGCTTGGGAAGAAGGGGAGGTTCCTACGAGCAGTACTTC

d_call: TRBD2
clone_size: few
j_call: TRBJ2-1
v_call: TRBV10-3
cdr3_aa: CAISGSGTSAVNEQFF
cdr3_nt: TGTGCCATCAGTGGCTCCGGGACTAGCGCAGTCAATGAGCAGTTCTTT

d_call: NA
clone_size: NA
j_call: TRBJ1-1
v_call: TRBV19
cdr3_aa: CASSTRQTMNTEAFF
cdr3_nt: TGTGCCAGTAGTACACGACAGACCATGAACACTGAAGCTTTCTTT

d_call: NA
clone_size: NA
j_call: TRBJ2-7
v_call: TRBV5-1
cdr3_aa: CASSLGVGEQYF
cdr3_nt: TGCGCCAGCAGCCTTGGAGTAGGCGAGCAGTACTTC

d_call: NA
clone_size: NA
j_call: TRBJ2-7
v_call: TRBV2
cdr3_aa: CASRNRDKYTYEQYF
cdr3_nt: TGTGCCAGCAGGAACCGGGACAAGTATACCTACGAGCAGTACTTC

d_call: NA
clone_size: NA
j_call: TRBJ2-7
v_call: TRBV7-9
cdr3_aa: CASSHNTRDVAYEQYF
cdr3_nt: TGTGCCAGCAGCCATAATACCCGGGACGTCGCCTACGAGCAGTACTTC

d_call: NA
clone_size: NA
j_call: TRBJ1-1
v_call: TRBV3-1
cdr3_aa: CASSQDSRAAFF
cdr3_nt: TGTGCCAGCAGCCAAGATAGCAGGGCAGCTTTCTTT

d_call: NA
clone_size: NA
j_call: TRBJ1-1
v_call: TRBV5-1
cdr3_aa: CASSLEGGVAFF
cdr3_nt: TGCGCCAGCAGCTTGGAAGGGGGGGTAGCTTTCTTT

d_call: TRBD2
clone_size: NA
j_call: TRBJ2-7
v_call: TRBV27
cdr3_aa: CASSPDRGLKREGLVHEQYF
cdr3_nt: TGTGCCAGCAGTCCCGACAGGGGTTTGAAGCGGGAGGGCCTCGTCCACGAGCAGTACTTC

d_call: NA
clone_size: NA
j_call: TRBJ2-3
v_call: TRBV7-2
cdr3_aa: CASSPDYYTDTQYF
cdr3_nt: TGTGCCAGCAGCCCTGACTATTACACAGATACGCAGTATTTT

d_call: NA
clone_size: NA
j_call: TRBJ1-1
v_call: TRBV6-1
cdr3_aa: CASSSPSTLNTEAFF
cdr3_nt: TGTGCCAGCAGCTCACCCAGTACCCTGAACACTGAAGCTTTCTTT

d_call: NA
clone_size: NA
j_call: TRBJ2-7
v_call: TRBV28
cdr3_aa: CASSPPDRRSSYEQYF
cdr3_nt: TGTGCCAGCAGTCCCCCCGACAGGCGAAGCTCCTACGAGCAGTACTTC

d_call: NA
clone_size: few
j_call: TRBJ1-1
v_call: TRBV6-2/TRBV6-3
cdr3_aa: CASSYSTLRGAFF
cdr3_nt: TGTGCCAGCAGTTACTCGACCCTGAGGGGGGCTTTCTTT

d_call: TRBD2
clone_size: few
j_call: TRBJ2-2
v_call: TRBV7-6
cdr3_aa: CASSRGLAGGPNTGELFF
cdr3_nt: TGTGCCAGCAGCCGAGGACTAGCGGGAGGGCCGAACACCGGGGAGCTGTTTTTT

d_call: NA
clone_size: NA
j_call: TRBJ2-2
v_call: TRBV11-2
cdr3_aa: CASRYISHTGELFF
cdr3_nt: TGTGCCAGCAGATACATATCGCACACCGGGGAGCTGTTTTTT

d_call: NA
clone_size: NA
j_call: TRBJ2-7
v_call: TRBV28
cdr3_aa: CASSISATTYEQYF
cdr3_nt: TGTGCCAGCAGTATTAGCGCTACCACCTACGAGCAGTACTTC

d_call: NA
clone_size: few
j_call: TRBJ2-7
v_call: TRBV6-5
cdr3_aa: CASSYSDYEQYF
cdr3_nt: TGTGCCAGCAGTTATTCTGACTACGAGCAGTACTTC

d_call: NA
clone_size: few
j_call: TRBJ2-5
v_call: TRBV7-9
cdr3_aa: CASSLEGGLIQETQYF
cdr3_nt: TGTGCCAGCAGCTTAGAGGGGGGACTCATCCAAGAGACCCAGTACTTC

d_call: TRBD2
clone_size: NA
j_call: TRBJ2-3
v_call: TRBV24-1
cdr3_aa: CATSEAGTSGRTDTQYF
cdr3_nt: TGTGCCACCAGTGAGGCCGGGACTAGCGGCCGCACAGATACGCAGTATTTT

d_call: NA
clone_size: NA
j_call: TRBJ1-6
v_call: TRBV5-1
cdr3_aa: CASSLSQGYNSPLHF
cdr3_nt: TGCGCCAGCAGCTTGTCCCAGGGCTATAATTCACCCCTCCACTTT

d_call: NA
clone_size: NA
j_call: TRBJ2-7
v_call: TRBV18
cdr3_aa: CASSTSHRDYSSYEQYF
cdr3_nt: TGTGCCAGCTCCACAAGCCACAGGGACTACAGCTCCTACGAGCAGTACTTC

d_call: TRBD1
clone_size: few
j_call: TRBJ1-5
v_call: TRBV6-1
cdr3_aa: CASSRTGNSNQPQHF
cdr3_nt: TGTGCCAGCAGCAGGACAGGGAATAGCAATCAGCCCCAGCATTTT

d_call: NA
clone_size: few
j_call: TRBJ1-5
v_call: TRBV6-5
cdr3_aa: CASSYSRNQPQHF
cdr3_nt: TGTGCCAGCAGTTACAGCCGCAATCAGCCCCAGCATTTT

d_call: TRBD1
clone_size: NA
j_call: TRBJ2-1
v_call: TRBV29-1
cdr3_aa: CSVDPGGTGDGDEQFF
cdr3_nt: TGCAGCGTTGATCCAGGCGGGACAGGGGATGGGGATGAGCAGTTCTTC

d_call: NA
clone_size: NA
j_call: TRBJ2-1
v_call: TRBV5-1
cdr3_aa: CASSSGSRYNEQFF
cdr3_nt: TGCGCCAGCAGCTCCGGCTCCCGCTACAATGAGCAGTTCTTC

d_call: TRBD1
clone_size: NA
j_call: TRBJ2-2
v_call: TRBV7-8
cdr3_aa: CASSLTGGGRQGELFF
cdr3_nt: TGTGCCAGCAGCTTGACAGGGGGAGGAAGGCAAGGGGAGCTGTTTTTT

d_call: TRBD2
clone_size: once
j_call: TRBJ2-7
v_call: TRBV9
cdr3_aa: CASSPGLAGIEQYF
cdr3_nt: TGTGCCAGCAGCCCGGGACTAGCGGGCATCGAGCAGTACTTC

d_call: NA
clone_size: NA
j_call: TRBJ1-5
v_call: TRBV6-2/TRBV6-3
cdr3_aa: CASSSRTPGNQPQHF
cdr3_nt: TGTGCCAGCAGTTCCCGGACTCCGGGGAATCAGCCCCAGCATTTT

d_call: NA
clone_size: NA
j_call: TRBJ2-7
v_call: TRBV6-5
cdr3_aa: CASSYKRESYEQYF
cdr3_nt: TGTGCCAGCAGTTACAAACGGGAGTCCTACGAGCAGTACTTC

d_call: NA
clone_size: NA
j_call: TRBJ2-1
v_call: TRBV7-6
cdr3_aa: CASSLLGRGVNNEQFF
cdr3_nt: TGTGCCAGCAGCCTCCTGGGCAGGGGGGTGAACAATGAGCAGTTCTTC